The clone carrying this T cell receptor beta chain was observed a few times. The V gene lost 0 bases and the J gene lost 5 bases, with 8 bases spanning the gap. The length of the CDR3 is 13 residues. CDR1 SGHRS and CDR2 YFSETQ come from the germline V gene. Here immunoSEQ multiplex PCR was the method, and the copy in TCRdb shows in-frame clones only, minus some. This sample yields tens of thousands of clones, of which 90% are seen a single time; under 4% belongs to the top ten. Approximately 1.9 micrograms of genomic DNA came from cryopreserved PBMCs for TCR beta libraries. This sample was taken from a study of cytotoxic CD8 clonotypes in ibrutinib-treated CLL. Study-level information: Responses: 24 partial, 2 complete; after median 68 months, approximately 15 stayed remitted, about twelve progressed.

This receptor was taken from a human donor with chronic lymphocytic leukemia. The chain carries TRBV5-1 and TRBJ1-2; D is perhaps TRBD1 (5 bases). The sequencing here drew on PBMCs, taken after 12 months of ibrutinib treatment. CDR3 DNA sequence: TGCGCCAGCAGCTTGGATCAGGGATATGGCTACACCTTC. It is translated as CASSLDQGYGYTF.